The clone carrying this T cell receptor beta chain has only one observation. The data were produced by immunoSEQ multiplex PCR, yet TCRdb's version contains in-frame clones alone and is incomplete. The data show over 80,000 clones, roughly 95% seen once. The data were obtained in a study of technical replicates of blood from several donors. Germline V lookup: CDR1 SGHNT, CDR2 YYREEE (reference sequence). The J segment lost 7 bases and the V segment lost 7 bases, leaving 11 bases of the junction unmatched. This CDR3 region has 14 residues. The sequencing input was T cells isolated from PBMCs. The receptor was derived from a human donor in good health. The V and J genes are TRBV5-4 and TRBJ2-7; 10 positions agree with TRBD2. This CDR3 is CASLKAGGVREQYF. The CDR3 DNA is TGTGCCAGCCTCAAAGCGGGAGGGGTTAGGGAGCAGTACTTC.